The rows below give T cell receptor beta chains drawn from one sample of a study of cytomegalovirus exposure and HLA in healthy donors. The repertoire was sequenced with immunoSEQ multiplex PCR; TCRdb's copy has only in-frame clones and lacks some. The profile shows 75,000 to 100,000 clones, under 75% of them singletons. Sequences were obtained from PBMCs. These receptors came from a female donor in good health and CMV-seronegative. Each CDR3 is given with its conserved first and last residue. A D gene is named only where the DNA matches it firmly. Expanded clones get a size class; other rows say once, few or many, or leave the size out.

J gene | CDR3 length | V gene | clone size | D gene | CDR3 DNA | CDR3 protein
TRBJ1-2 | 14 | TRBV7-9 | few | NA | TGTGCCAGCAGCTTAGAGCAGGGATGGTATGGCTACACCTTC | CASSLEQGWYGYTF
TRBJ1-1 | 13 | TRBV7-9 | NA | NA | TGTGCCAGCAGTCTCAACACGAACACTGAAGCTTTCTTT | CASSLNTNTEAFF
TRBJ1-2 | 17 | TRBV7-9 | few | NA | TGTTCCAGCAGCGGATCCCTCCGGGGTCCAGCTAACTATGGCTACACCTTC | CSSSGSLRGPANYGYTF
TRBJ2-7 | 15 | TRBV7-9 | few | TRBD2 | TGTGCCAGCAGCTTAGCGCCTAGCGGACGCTACGAGCAGTACTTC | CASSLAPSGRYEQYF
TRBJ1-2 | 14 | TRBV9 | once | NA | TGTGCCAGCAGCGTGGGGCAGGGTGACTATGGCTACACCTTC | CASSVGQGDYGYTF
TRBJ2-2 | 15 | TRBV29-1 | NA | NA | TGCAGCGTTGAACTCAGTCGGGGGAACACCGGGGAGCTGTTTTTT | CSVELSRGNTGELFF
TRBJ2-5 | 13 | TRBV11-2 | few | NA | TGTGCCAGCAGCTTGGGGGGGCCCAGGGCCCAGTACTTC | CASSLGGPRAQYF
TRBJ1-2 | 14 | TRBV2 | few | TRBD1 | TGTGCCAGCAGTGATGGACAGGGAGGCGATGGCTACACCTTC | CASSDGQGGDGYTF
TRBJ1-1 | 13 | TRBV13 | NA | NA | TGTGCCAGCAGCTTAGACACCTACACTGAAGCTTTCTTT | CASSLDTYTEAFF
TRBJ1-2 | 13 | TRBV9 | NA | NA | TGTGCCAGCAGCGCCGTACCCCCCGGGAGCTACACCTTC | CASSAVPPGSYTF
TRBJ1-1 | 14 | TRBV27 | few | TRBD1 | TGTGCCAGCAGTCCAGGGACAGCTAACACTGAAGCTTTCTTT | CASSPGTANTEAFF
TRBJ2-2 | 17 | TRBV2 | once | TRBD2 | TGTGCCAGCGTTCCGGGACTAGCGGGGGGGCACGCCGGGGAGCTGTTTTTT | CASVPGLAGGHAGELFF
TRBJ1-2 | 15 | TRBV27 | NA | TRBD1 | TGTGCCAGCAGTCGTGGACAGGTTCCTAACTATGGCTACACCTTC | CASSRGQVPNYGYTF
TRBJ2-3 | 20 | TRBV4-1 | once | TRBD1 | TGCGCCAGCAGCCAAGATTTGCCCCGGGGACAGGTTGCAAGCACAGATACGCAGTATTTT | CASSQDLPRGQVASTDTQYF
TRBJ2-1 | 17 | TRBV5-4 | few | NA | TGTGCCAGCAGCACCAGAACCGGGACACGAAGCTACAATGAGCAGTTCTTC | CASSTRTGTRSYNEQFF
TRBJ2-7 | 14 | TRBV28 | NA | TRBD2 | TGTGCCAGCAGTTTGGGAGGGAGCTCCTACGAGCAGTACTTC | CASSLGGSSYEQYF
TRBJ2-1 | 15 | TRBV6-5 | NA | TRBD2 | TGTGCCAGCAGTCAACTAGCGGGGGGTTATCATGAGCAGTTCTTC | CASSQLAGGYHEQFF
TRBJ2-7 | 13 | TRBV7-2 | NA | TRBD2 | TGTGCCAGCAGCGAACTACTAGCGTACGAGCAGTACTTC | CASSELLAYEQYF
TRBJ2-3 | 17 | TRBV4-2 | NA | TRBD2 | TGTGCCAGCAGCCGATCCCTAGCGGGAGGCCTCACAGATACGCAGTATTTT | CASSRSLAGGLTDTQYF
TRBJ1-3 | 15 | TRBV9 | NA | TRBD1 | TGTGCCAGCAGCGTAGGGGACAGTGCTGGAAACACCATATATTTT | CASSVGDSAGNTIYF
TRBJ2-7 | 17 | TRBV27 | once | TRBD2 | TGTGCCAGCAGTCTCGGGACTAGCGGGAGTTATATCTACGAGCAGTACTTC | CASSLGTSGSYIYEQYF
TRBJ2-1 | 14 | TRBV30 | few | TRBD2 | TGTGCCTGGAGTATAGGCGGGAGTAACAATGAGCAGTTCTTC | CAWSIGGSNNEQFF
TRBJ1-6 | 12 | TRBV7-2 | NA | NA | TGTGCCAGCAGCTTCGGGAATTCACCCCTCCACTTT | CASSFGNSPLHF
TRBJ2-7 | 15 | TRBV7-2 | NA | NA | TGTGCCAGCACCCCCGCTACGATCGTCACCTACGAGCAGTACTTC | CASTPATIVTYEQYF
TRBJ2-5 | 12 | TRBV19 | NA | TRBD1 | TGTGCTACGGGGGACAGGGACGAGACCCAGTACTTC | CATGDRDETQYF
TRBJ2-7 | 16 | TRBV5-1 | NA | NA | TGCGCCAGCAGCTCCCACCTGGGGCTGAGCTCCTACGAGCAGTACTTC | CASSSHLGLSSYEQYF
TRBJ2-3 | 15 | TRBV2 | NA | TRBD1 | TGTGCCAGCAGTGAGGACAGGGGCGTTACAGATACGCAGTATTTT | CASSEDRGVTDTQYF
TRBJ2-7 | 15 | TRBV28 | few | TRBD1 | TGTGCCAGCAGTAAACCCGGGACAGGGTTGTACGAGCAGTACTTC | CASSKPGTGLYEQYF
TRBJ2-1 | 16 | TRBV5-6 | few | TRBD2 | TGTGCCAGCAGCCGGACTAGCGGCAGCTCCTACAATGAGCAGTTCTTC | CASSRTSGSSYNEQFF
TRBJ2-2 | 15 | TRBV10-3 | few | TRBD1 | TGTGCCATTTCCCAGACAGGGTCGGACACCGGGGAGCTGTTTTTT | CAISQTGSDTGELFF
TRBJ2-2 | 15 | TRBV5-4 | once | NA | TGTGCCAGCAGCTTGTACAGGGCGAACACCGGGGAGCTGTTTTTT | CASSLYRANTGELFF
TRBJ2-7 | 14 | TRBV30 | NA | TRBD1 | TGTGCCTGGACCGGACAGGGCAGGACCTACGAGCAGTACTTC | CAWTGQGRTYEQYF
TRBJ1-5 | 14 | TRBV30 | NA | NA | TGTGCCTGGAGTGTCCAGGGAAACAATCAGCCCCAGCATTTT | CAWSVQGNNQPQHF
TRBJ2-1 | 14 | TRBV7-6 | NA | TRBD2 | TGTGCCAGCAGCTTTGGGGCGGGGGGCAATGAGCAGTTCTTC | CASSFGAGGNEQFF
TRBJ2-2 | 14 | TRBV9 | NA | NA | TGTGCCAGCAGCGTTAGATTTAACACCGGGGAGCTGTTTTTT | CASSVRFNTGELFF
TRBJ1-5 | 16 | TRBV28 | once | NA | TGTGCCAGCTACCGGGGGGGGGCTGGGGGCGATCAGCCCCAGCATTTT | CASYRGGAGGDQPQHF
TRBJ1-4 | 13 | TRBV19 | NA | NA | TGTGCCAGTCGGCGGACAACTAATGAAAAACTGTTTTTT | CASRRTTNEKLFF
TRBJ2-3 | 16 | TRBV7-2 | NA | TRBD2 | TGTGCCAGCAGCACTGGGACTAGCGGGGGAGCAGATACGCAGTATTTT | CASSTGTSGGADTQYF
TRBJ2-7 | 15 | TRBV2 | NA | TRBD2 | TGTGCCAGCAGAGAAACTAGCGGGAGGTCCTACGAGCAGTACTTC | CASRETSGRSYEQYF
TRBJ1-2 | 14 | TRBV5-5 | NA | NA | TGTGCCAGCAGCTTGCCAGGGTCTAACTATGGCTACACCTTC | CASSLPGSNYGYTF
TRBJ2-3 | 16 | TRBV4-1 | NA | NA | TGCGCCAGCAGCCAAGATCCAGGGGCGAGCACAGATACGCAGTATTTT | CASSQDPGASTDTQYF
TRBJ2-5 | 15 | TRBV2 | once | NA | TGTGCCAGCAGTGAAGCCGTGTCGTACCAAGAGACCCAGTACTTC | CASSEAVSYQETQYF
TRBJ2-3 | 16 | TRBV10-2 | NA | NA | TGCGCCAGCCTCGGTCGTAGGCGCGGGAGCACAGATACGCAGTATTTT | CASLGRRRGSTDTQYF
TRBJ1-2 | 15 | TRBV7-2 | NA | TRBD1 | TGTGCCAGCAGCTTAGGGGAAGGGGGCAACTATGGCTACACCTTC | CASSLGEGGNYGYTF
TRBJ2-5 | 14 | TRBV13 | NA | TRBD2 | TGTGCCAGCAGCGAAACTAGCGGGGAAGAGACCCAGTACTTC | CASSETSGEETQYF
TRBJ2-2 | 16 | TRBV6-5 | NA | TRBD1 | TGTGCCAGCAGTTACCGGGGACAGGGGGGAAGAGGGGAGCTGTTTTTT | CASSYRGQGGRGELFF